The 27 T cell receptor beta chains below come from one sample, sequenced in a study of blood T cell repertoires in COVID-19. Libraries were prepared by immunoSEQ multiplex PCR; TCRdb keeps only in-frame clonotypes and omits some of them. The profile shows about 290,000 clones, about 82% of them singletons. Specimen: peripheral blood. The receptors were gathered from a woman aged 50 to 60 with active or convalescent COVID-19.

J is TRBJ1-6 and V is TRBV6-5; D might be TRBD1 (6 bases). The V and J ends lost 5 bases and 9 bases respectively, with 14 bases between them. CDR1 and CDR2 from the germline V gene are MNHEY and SVGAGI. This CDR3 is built from 14 residues. The CDR3 is CASSTGFGFSPLHF. The CDR3 DNA follows: TGTGCCAGCAGTACAGGGTTTGGTTTTTCACCCCTCCACTTT.

The V and J genes are TRBV2 and TRBJ2-1, with 12 bases fitting TRBD2. In germline, CDR1 is SNHLY, CDR2 FYNNEI. CDR3 length: 15 amino acids. The ends lost 3 bases at V and 5 bases at J; junction bases unmatched: 2. CDR3 DNA: TGTGCCAGCAGTGATTGGACTAGCGGGAACAATGAGCAGTTCTTC. Amino acid sequence: CASSDWTSGNNEQFF.

The chain employs TRBV25-1 and TRBJ2-3; 9 nucleotides align to TRBD1. With V trimmed by 3 bases and J by 6 bases, 7 bases remained unmatched. Germline V gene sequence: CDR1 MGHDK, CDR2 SYGVNS. This CDR3 region has 15 residues. CDR3 nucleotide sequence: TGTGCCAGCAGTGACGGACAGGGGAGGAGGGATACGCAGTATTTT. Amino acid sequence: CASSDGQGRRDTQYF.

This clone was detected only a few times. The chain joins TRBV10-3 to TRBJ1-2; D is uncertain. Trimming left V 2 bases short and J 2 bases short, with 6 bases between. The CDR3 loop spans 13 amino acids. CDR1 and CDR2 (germline): ENHRY, SYGVKD. The CDR3 DNA reads as TGTGCCATCAGTGAGGTCCAGAACTATGGCTACACCTTC. This encodes CAISEVQNYGYTF.

The gene calls are TRBV28 and TRBJ1-5; 9 nucleotides match TRBD1. The CDR3 runs 15 residues. V shed 5 bases, J shed 6 bases, and the junction held 8 bases outside the gene matches. Germline lookup yields CDR1 MDHEN and CDR2 SYDVKM. In DNA form, the CDR3 reads TGTGCCAGCAGTCCCCTGGACAGGGGAAGTCAGCCCCAGCATTTT. Protein: CASSPLDRGSQPQHF.

This clone occurred once. V and J are TRBV2 and TRBJ1-1; TRBD1 matches 8 bases. V lost 6 bases, J lost 0 bases, and 0 bases stayed unmatched. Germline V lookup: CDR1 SNHLY, CDR2 FYNNEI. CDR3 size: 13 residues. CDR3: CASRDRVNTEAFF. The CDR3 DNA is TGTGCCAGCAGGGACAGGGTGAACACTGAAGCTTTCTTT.

The genes are TRBV20-1 and TRBJ1-2; D gene unclear. This CDR3 spans 11 amino acids. In germline, CDR1 is DFQATT, CDR2 SNEGSKA (reference sequence). V was clipped by 3 bases and J by 3 bases, with 5 bases between them. DNA for the CDR3: TGCAGTGCTAGCGGGGACTATGGCTACACCTTC. Translated: CSASGDYGYTF.

This chain uses TRBV3-1 (or the pseudogene TRBV3-2) with TRBJ2-4, with D possibly being TRBD1 (6 bases). The CDR3 loop spans 15 amino acids. V shed 4 bases and J shed 4 bases, with 14 bases lying between them. CDR1 and CDR2 from the germline V gene are LGHDT and YNNKEL (reference sequence). The CDR3 region has the DNA TGTGCCAGCAGCCTTGGCTGGGGGCGTAAAAACATTCAGTACTTC. Protein sequence: CASSLGWGRKNIQYF.

The table lists this clone with a few counts. V is TRBV4-1 and J is TRBJ1-1; no definite D call. The CDR3 is 18 residues long. V lost 0 bases to trimming and J lost 1 base, with 18 bases between them. Per germline, CDR1 MGHRA and CDR2 YSYEKL. The CDR3 spells CASSQDLSGSAGNTEAFF. In DNA form, the CDR3 reads TGCGCCAGCAGCCAAGATCTCTCAGGATCCGCAGGGAACACTGAAGCTTTCTTT.

Of note for this clone: Additional DNA sequences in this sample encode the identical CDR3. The chain combines TRBV5-1 with TRBJ2-2; TRBD2 might be the D (5 bases). Trimming took 1 base from V and 6 from J, leaving 7 bases between them. The CDR3 contains 13 residues. From germline, CDR1 is SGHRS and CDR2 YFSETQ. The CDR3 spells CASSLWGAGELFF. For the CDR3, the DNA is TGCGCCAGCAGCTTGTGGGGAGCCGGGGAGCTGTTTTTT.

The chain has TRBV27 and TRBJ1-1; D perhaps matches TRBD1 (5 bases). V lost 8 bases, J lost 5 bases, and 21 bases lay in between. Per germline, CDR1 MNHEY and CDR2 SMNVEV (reference sequence). The CDR3 consists of 15 residues. CDR3: CASLPTRGGDTEAFF. The CDR3 DNA follows: TGTGCCAGCCTGCCCACTCGGGGGGGGGATACTGAAGCTTTCTTT.

This chain joins TRBV3-1 (or the pseudogene TRBV3-2) and TRBJ2-1; 11 positions match TRBD2. CDR1 LGHDT and CDR2 YNNKEL come from the germline V gene (reference sequence). The junction had 3 bases not matched to a gene; V was cut back by 1 base and J by 4 bases. The CDR3 has 16 residues. The CDR3 spells CASSQGTSGSYNEQFF. CDR3 sequence (DNA): TGTGCCAGCAGCCAAGGAACTAGCGGGAGTTACAATGAGCAGTTCTTC.

This rearrangement joins TRBV28 to TRBJ1-1; D is unclear. Germline values: CDR1 MDHEN, CDR2 SYDVKM. V shed 7 bases and J shed 0 bases, with 3 bases lying between them. This CDR3 is 11 amino acids long. For the CDR3, the DNA is TGTGCCAGCATCATGAACACTGAAGCTTTCTTT. Translating it yields CASIMNTEAFF.

In this sample, this clone turned up once. CDR3 residues: CASSLERGRGFWEKLFF. The CDR3 DNA reads TGTGCCAGCAGCTTAGAGAGGGGGAGGGGCTTTTGGGAAAAACTGTTTTTT. The chain combines TRBV11-2 with TRBJ1-4; D is possibly TRBD1 (6 bases). With 0 bases removed from V and 8 bases from J, the gap between germline ends came to 19 bases. Germline CDR1 reads SGHAT; CDR2 reads FQNNGV. The CDR3 runs 17 residues. Using reference TRBV11-2 and TRBJ1-4 for the parts outside the CDR3, the full variable domain is EAGVAQSPRYKIIEKRQSVAFWCNPISGHATLYWYQQILGQGPKLLIQFQNNGVVDDSQLPKDRFSAERLKGVDSTLKIQPAKLEDSAVYLCASSLERGRGFWEKLFFGSGTQLSVL.

The rearrangement uses TRBV28 and TRBJ2-5; tentative D call: TRBD2 (5 bases). Between the trimmed V and J ends, which lost 7 bases and 4 bases, there was a span of 10 bases. In germline, CDR1 is MDHEN, CDR2 SYDVKM. This CDR3 has 12 amino acids. CDR3 protein: CASMRVRETQYF. For the CDR3, the DNA is TGTGCCAGCATGAGGGTCAGAGAGACCCAGTACTTC.

The chain joins TRBV2 to TRBJ2-1; no definite D call. The CDR3 totals 16 residues. Trimming shortened V by 3 bases and J by 3 bases, and 15 bases separated the two germline ends. From germline, CDR1 is SNHLY and CDR2 FYNNEI. The CDR3 region is CASSEGKGRLYNEQFF. Written as DNA, the CDR3 is TGTGCCAGCAGTGAGGGTAAAGGCAGGCTCTACAATGAGCAGTTCTTC.

The chain recombines TRBV29-1 with TRBJ2-3; 8 bases fit TRBD1. This CDR3 is 15 amino acids long. V shed 5 bases, J shed 3 bases, and the junction held 10 bases outside the gene matches. Per germline, CDR1 SQVTM and CDR2 ANQGSEA. The CDR3 sequence: CSVLRDRSATDTQYF. The CDR3 DNA sequence: TGCAGCGTTTTAAGGGACAGGTCCGCGACAGATACGCAGTATTTT.

The rearrangement joins TRBV9 to TRBJ2-2; no clear D gene. Trimming cost V 3 bases and J 6 bases, with 6 bases left between them. The germline gives CDR1 SGDLS, CDR2 YYNGEE. The CDR3 is 12 residues long. The CDR3 nucleotides are TGTGCCAGCAGCGAGATAGCCGGGGAGCTGTTTTTT. This translates into CASSEIAGELFF.

This clone came up a few times. This rearrangement joins TRBV20-1 to TRBJ2-7, with a weak D call TRBD1 (6 bases). The CDR3 spans 11 residues. The germline V gene encodes CDR1 DFQATT and CDR2 SNEGSKA (reference sequence). Between the trimmed V and J ends, which lost 5 bases and 5 bases, there was a span of 10 bases. The CDR3 protein is CSAYRANEQYF. The CDR3 DNA follows: TGCAGTGCTTACAGGGCGAACGAGCAGTACTTC.

The chain recombines TRBV5-4 with TRBJ1-2; maybe TRBD1 (6 bases). The CDR3 is made up of 15 amino acids. V lost 5 bases and J lost 4, with 18 bases in between. Germline V gene lookup returns CDR1 SGHNT and CDR2 YYREEE (reference sequence). CDR3 sequence: CASRLQGVGSYGYTF. The CDR3 region has the DNA TGTGCCAGCAGATTACAGGGCGTTGGATCCTATGGCTACACCTTC.

The V and J genes are TRBV5-4 and TRBJ2-5, with TRBD2 as a possible D gene (6 bases). The CDR3 totals 13 residues. With 2 bases removed from V and 5 bases from J, the gap between germline ends came to 10 bases. CDR1 is SGHNT, CDR2 YYREEE, per germline (reference sequence). DNA for the CDR3: TGTGCCAGCAGCTTAGCAGGAGGGGAGACCCAGTACTTC. It is translated as CASSLAGGETQYF.

This clone has a single count. The genes are TRBV7-8 and TRBJ1-5, with 10 bases that match TRBD1. The CDR3 is 15 residues long. V shed 0 bases, J shed 9 bases, and the junction held 5 bases outside the gene matches. Germline lookup yields CDR1 SGHVS and CDR2 FQNEAQ. CDR3 sequence: CASSLAWDRGRPQHF. In DNA, the CDR3 is TGTGCCAGCAGCTTAGCGTGGGACAGGGGCCGGCCCCAGCATTTT.

The J gene is TRBJ1-6, the V gene TRBV4-1; D is ambiguous. The CDR3 loop spans 18 amino acids. V lost 1 base, J lost 7 bases, and 20 bases lay in between. CDR1 and CDR2 (germline): MGHRA, YSYEKL. As DNA, the CDR3 is TGCGCCAGCAGCCAAGGGCGCGAGATCTTACAGCACAATTCACCCCTCCACTTT. The encoded protein is CASSQGREILQHNSPLHF.

The rearrangement links TRBV7-9 to TRBJ2-1, with D tentatively TRBD1 (6 bases). The V end lost 2 bases, the J end lost 3 bases, and 11 bases lay between the germline ends. The CDR3 loop spans 15 amino acids. CDR1 is SEHNR, CDR2 FQNEAQ, per germline (reference sequence). CDR3 residues: CASSLRQDLYNEQFF. As DNA, the CDR3 is TGTGCCAGCAGCTTACGACAGGACCTCTACAATGAGCAGTTCTTC.

CDR3 sequence: CASSLAGVRNEQFF. The CDR3 nucleotides are TGTGCCAGCAGCTTAGCGGGAGTGAGAAATGAGCAGTTCTTC. V and J are TRBV11-2 and TRBJ2-1, with D possibly matching TRBD2 (6 bases). V was pared by 1 base and J by 7 bases, with 11 bases between. This CDR3 region has 14 residues. From germline, CDR1 is SGHAT and CDR2 FQNNGV.

This chain links TRBV24-1 with TRBJ2-1; TRBD1 matches 11 bases. V lost 4 bases to trimming and J lost 0 bases; unmatched junction nucleotides: 1. Germline V gives CDR1 KGHDR, CDR2 SFDVKD. This CDR3 contains 16 residues. CDR3 nucleotide sequence: TGTGCCACCAGTGAGGGGACAGGGGGCTCCTACAATGAGCAGTTCTTC. It encodes CATSEGTGGSYNEQFF.

This chain connects TRBV28 to TRBJ2-1; maybe TRBD1 (5 bases). This CDR3 is built from 15 residues. CDR1 and CDR2 (germline): MDHEN, SYDVKM. Between the trimmed V and J ends, which lost 3 bases and 2 bases, there was a span of 11 bases. CDR3 amino acids: CASSLQGTTYNEQFF. The CDR3 DNA sequence: TGTGCCAGCAGTTTGCAGGGCACCACCTACAATGAGCAGTTCTTC.